This T cell receptor (beta chain) originates from a study of shared clonotypes between healthy human individuals. Clones were sequenced by immunoSEQ multiplex PCR, and TCRdb holds only the in-frame ones, with some missing. This table holds about 710,000 clones, 55% to 85% found once. The CDR3 runs to 15 residues. The germline V gene encodes CDR1 SGDLS and CDR2 YYNGEE. Trimming removed 3 bases from V and 5 bases from J; junction bases left unmatched: 8. The chain uses TRBV9 and TRBJ2-3, with TRBD2 identical over 8 bases. The specimen sequenced was memory CD4+ T cells sorted from blood. Subset indicated: CD45RA-negative fraction. This clonotype was sampled from a woman in her twenties or thirties in good health. CDR3 sequence (DNA): TGTGCCAGCAGCGGACCGGGACTAGGAGGAGATACGCAGTATTTT. As protein: CASSGPGLGGDTQYF.